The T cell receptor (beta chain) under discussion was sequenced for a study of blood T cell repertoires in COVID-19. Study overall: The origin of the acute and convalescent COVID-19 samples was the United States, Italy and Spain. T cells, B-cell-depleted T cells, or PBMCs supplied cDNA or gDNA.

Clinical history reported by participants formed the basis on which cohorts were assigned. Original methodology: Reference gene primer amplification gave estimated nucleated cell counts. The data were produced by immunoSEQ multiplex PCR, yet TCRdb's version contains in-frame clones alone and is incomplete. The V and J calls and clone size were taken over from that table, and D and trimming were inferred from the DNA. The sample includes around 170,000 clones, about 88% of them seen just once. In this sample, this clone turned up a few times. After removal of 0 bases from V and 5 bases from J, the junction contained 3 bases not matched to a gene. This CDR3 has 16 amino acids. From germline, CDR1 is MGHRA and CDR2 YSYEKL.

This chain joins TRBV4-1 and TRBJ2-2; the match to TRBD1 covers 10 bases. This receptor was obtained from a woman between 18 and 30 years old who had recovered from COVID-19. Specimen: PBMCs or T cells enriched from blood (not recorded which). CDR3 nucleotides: TGCGCCAGCAGCCAAGAGGGGACAGGGGTTACCGGGGAGCTGTTTTTT. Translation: CASSQEGTGVTGELFF.